This T cell receptor (beta chain) originates from a study of blood T cell repertoires in COVID-19. Looking at the study overall: The samples span acute and convalescent COVID-19 from the United States, Italy and Spain. From T cells, B-cell-depleted T cells, or PBMCs came the material, which was cDNA or gDNA.

The CDR3 runs 17 residues. V shed 2 bases and J 1 base; nucleotides not matched to a gene: 7. Germline assignment: CDR1 SGHDN and CDR2 FVKESK. Source study methods: Quantification of nucleated cells was approximated via reference gene primer amplification. Measured with immunoSEQ multiplex PCR; TCRdb has only the in-frame clones, and not every one. V, J and clone size are those of that table, while D and trimming were read from the DNA. This sample has roughly 49,000 clones, with around 86% found just once. The V and J genes are TRBV14 and TRBJ2-1; TRBD2 matches 8 bases. Sequenced material: peripheral blood. This TCR was recovered from a man in his fifties or sixties with active COVID-19. The CDR3 sequence: CASSQRGGTFSYNEQFF. The CDR3 DNA reads as TGTGCCAGCAGCCAACGGGGGGGGACATTTTCCTACAATGAGCAGTTCTTC.